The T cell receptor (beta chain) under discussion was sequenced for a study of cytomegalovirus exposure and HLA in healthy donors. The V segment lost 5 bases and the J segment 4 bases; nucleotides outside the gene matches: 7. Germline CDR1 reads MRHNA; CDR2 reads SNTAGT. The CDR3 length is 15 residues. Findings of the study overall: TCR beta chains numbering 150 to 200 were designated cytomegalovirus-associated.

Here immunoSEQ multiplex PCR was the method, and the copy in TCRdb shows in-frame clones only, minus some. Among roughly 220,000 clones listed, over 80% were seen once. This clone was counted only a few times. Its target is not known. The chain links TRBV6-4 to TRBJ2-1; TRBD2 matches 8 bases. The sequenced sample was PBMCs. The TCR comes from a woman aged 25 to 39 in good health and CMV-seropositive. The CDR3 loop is CASSPLSGTYNEQFF. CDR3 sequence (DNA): TGTGCCAGCAGTCCCCTTAGCGGGACTTACAATGAGCAGTTCTTC.